A selection of T cell receptor beta chains follows, all from one sample in a study of cytomegalovirus exposure and HLA in healthy donors. This table comes from immunoSEQ multiplex PCR, and its TCRdb copy is limited to in-frame clones, with some not included. The sample comprises about 170,000 clones, around 73% of which are singletons, and approximately 5.6% rests with the top ten. The specimen sequenced was PBMCs. The receptors derive from a woman between 18 and 29 years old in good health and CMV-seropositive. Both conserved end residues are part of each CDR3. A D gene is named only where the DNA matches it firmly. A clone size is listed for some rows: how often the clone was seen (once, few, many), or a class if it is expanded.

d_call,j_call,v_call,clone_size,cdr3_nt,cdr3_aa
-,TRBJ1-5,TRBV7-2,-,TGTGCCAGCAGCTTCGGGTGGGGGGGCCATCAGCCCCAGCATTTT,CASSFGWGGHQPQHF
-,TRBJ1-5,TRBV28,-,TGTGCCAGCAGACGGGCCCAGGGGAATCAGCCCCAGCATTTT,CASRRAQGNQPQHF
-,TRBJ1-4,TRBV5-4,-,TGTGCCAGCAGTCGTCGGCCTGGCGGTGAAAAACTGTTTTTT,CASSRRPGGEKLFF
TRBD2,TRBJ2-3,TRBV5-4,few,TGTGCCAGCAGCTTCCCTAGCGGGACAGATACGCAGTATTTT,CASSFPSGTDTQYF
-,TRBJ1-1,TRBV6-5,few,TGTGCCAGCAGTGAACAGGGTGGGCACACTGAAGCTTTCTTT,CASSEQGGHTEAFF
TRBD1,TRBJ1-3,TRBV5-8,-,TGTGCCAGCAGCTTCCAACGGACAGGGAACTCTGGAAACACCATATATTTT,CASSFQRTGNSGNTIYF
-,TRBJ2-2,TRBV6-6,once,TGTGCCAGCAGTCGACAGTACACCGGGGAGCTGTTTTTT,CASSRQYTGELFF
-,TRBJ1-6,TRBV5-4,-,TGTGCCAGCAGCTTGGATGGGGCATACACGAATTCACCCCTCCACTTT,CASSLDGAYTNSPLHF
-,TRBJ1-2,TRBV28,-,TGTGCCAGCCAACAGAGCTATGGCTACACCTTC,CASQQSYGYTF
-,TRBJ2-2,TRBV9,-,TGTGCCAGCAGCGTGAATCAGGGGGAGCTGTTTTTT,CASSVNQGELFF
-,TRBJ1-2,TRBV6-6,-,TGTGCCAGCAGTTCGTTCCTTGGAGGTGGCTACACCTTC,CASSSFLGGGYTF
-,TRBJ1-2,TRBV9,once,TGTGCCAGCAGCGTAGACCGGGGGAACTATGGCTACACCTTC,CASSVDRGNYGYTF
TRBD1,TRBJ1-3,TRBV5-1,-,TGCGCCAGCAGCTTGGACGGACAGGGGGAAAACACCATATATTTT,CASSLDGQGENTIYF
TRBD2,TRBJ2-1,TRBV7-9,-,TGTGCCAGCAGCCGGAGGACTAGCGGGGATTATAACAATGAGCAGTTCTTC,CASSRRTSGDYNNEQFF
TRBD2,TRBJ2-3,TRBV4-3,-,TGCGCCAGCAGCCAGAACGGGGGGGCAGATACGCAGTATTTT,CASSQNGGADTQYF
TRBD1,TRBJ2-7,TRBV15,-,TGTGCCACCAGCCTCGGACAGGGGGGGGGTGCCTACGAGCAGTACTTC,CATSLGQGGGAYEQYF
TRBD1,TRBJ1-6,TRBV6-5,-,TGTGCCAGCAGGGCACAGGGGATGGGTTCACCCCTCCACTTT,CASRAQGMGSPLHF
TRBD1,TRBJ1-1,TRBV7-2,-,TGTGCCAGCAGCTGGACAGGGCTCACTGAAGCTTTCTTT,CASSWTGLTEAFF
TRBD2,TRBJ2-1,TRBV27,once,TGTGCCAGCAGTTTATGGCGGGGGGGCTACAATGAGCAGTTCTTC,CASSLWRGGYNEQFF
TRBD2,TRBJ2-1,TRBV9,-,TGTGCCAGCAGCGTACGGGCGGGGGGCCTTCTCAATGAGCAGTTCTTC,CASSVRAGGLLNEQFF
-,TRBJ1-1,TRBV7-2,-,TGTGCCAGCAGCTCACAGGGACAGAACACTGAAGCTTTCTTT,CASSSQGQNTEAFF
-,TRBJ2-5,TRBV5-1,-,TGCGCCAGCAGCTTGGCCGGCGGTGAGACCCAGTACTTC,CASSLAGGETQYF
TRBD2,TRBJ2-5,TRBV27,-,TGTGCCAGCAGTCCCCTTGGGACTAGCGGGGTTAAAGAGACCCAGTACTTC,CASSPLGTSGVKETQYF
TRBD1,TRBJ2-7,TRBV25-1,-,TGTGCCAGCGGGAGGGACAGGGGTGCGGTAGGCGAGCAGTACTTC,CASGRDRGAVGEQYF
-,TRBJ1-1,TRBV5-1,-,TGCGCCAGCAGCTCGGAACAGGGTAGGACTGAAGCTTTCTTT,CASSSEQGRTEAFF
-,TRBJ1-6,TRBV7-2,-,TGTGCCAGCACAGGGGAGGGCTCCTATAATTCACCCCTCCACTTT,CASTGEGSYNSPLHF
TRBD2,TRBJ2-3,TRBV9,once,TGTGCCAGCAGCTCGGGACTAGCTGTTATTGGGACAGATACGCAGTATTTT,CASSSGLAVIGTDTQYF
TRBD2,TRBJ2-7,TRBV4-3,-,TGCGCCAGCAGCCAAGCCGAGGGACTAGCGGGGATTGAGCAGTACTTC,CASSQAEGLAGIEQYF
-,TRBJ2-7,TRBV10-3,-,TGTACCATCAGTGTCGTGCTCCCGAGACAGTTTTTTCACGAGCAGTACTTC,CTISVVLPRQFFHEQYF
-,TRBJ1-5,TRBV29-1,few,TGCAGCGTTGCAGTGGCGGGTAGGGGCAATCAGCCCCAGCATTTT,CSVAVAGRGNQPQHF
-,TRBJ2-2,TRBV7-2,once,TGTGCCAGCAGCTTCGAACGGACAGTCCTGAACACCGGGGAGCTGTTTTTT,CASSFERTVLNTGELFF
-,TRBJ1-1,TRBV19,-,TGTGCCAGTAGTATCGTGGGGGCTGGTGAAGCTTTCTTT,CASSIVGAGEAFF
TRBD1,TRBJ2-7,TRBV2,-,TGTGCCAGCAGTGAAGGACACTACGGGACAGGCCAGTACTTC,CASSEGHYGTGQYF
-,TRBJ1-1,TRBV11-2,-,TGTGCCAGCAGCTTTGAAAGTTCCCGACAGGACACTGAAGCTTTCTTT,CASSFESSRQDTEAFF
-,TRBJ2-3,TRBV11-2,-,TGTGCCAGCACACTTCCGGGGGATACGCAGTATTTT,CASTLPGDTQYF
TRBD1,TRBJ2-1,TRBV5-6,-,TGTGCCAGCAACCGGGGGACAGGTCGCGAGCAGTTCTTC,CASNRGTGREQFF
TRBD1,TRBJ2-1,TRBV25-1,-,TGTGCCAGCACACATCGACAGGGGCCGGGATATGAGCAGTTCTTC,CASTHRQGPGYEQFF
TRBD1,TRBJ1-2,TRBV10-3,-,TGTGCCATCAGCTTCCGGGACAGGGGTAACTATGGCTACACCTTC,CAISFRDRGNYGYTF
-,TRBJ2-5,TRBV5-1,-,TGCGCCAGCAGCCCGCCTTCCAGTCAAGAGACCCAGTACTTC,CASSPPSSQETQYF
TRBD1,TRBJ1-3,TRBV9,once,TGTGCCAGCAGCGTAGCTGAGGGACAGGGAGGAAACACCATATATTTT,CASSVAEGQGGNTIYF
TRBD1,TRBJ2-2,TRBV19,-,TGTGCCAGTAGTACCCCGAGGGAGGACAGGGTCCCCGGGGAGCTGTTTTTT,CASSTPREDRVPGELFF
-,TRBJ1-5,TRBV6-1,-,TGTGCCAGCAGTGAACTAGGCAGCCAGCCCCAGCATTTT,CASSELGSQPQHF
-,TRBJ1-2,TRBV30,-,TGTGCCTGGAGTGTAGGTCCCCAACCGGGAGACACCTTC,CAWSVGPQPGDTF
-,TRBJ1-6,TRBV5-8,-,TGTGCCAGCAGCTTACCAGGGGTCCGAAATTCACCCCTCCACTTT,CASSLPGVRNSPLHF
-,TRBJ1-6,TRBV5-5,-,TGTGCCAGCAGCTTAGACCATTGGACGGGAAGCTCCTATAATTCACCCCTCCACTTT,CASSLDHWTGSSYNSPLHF